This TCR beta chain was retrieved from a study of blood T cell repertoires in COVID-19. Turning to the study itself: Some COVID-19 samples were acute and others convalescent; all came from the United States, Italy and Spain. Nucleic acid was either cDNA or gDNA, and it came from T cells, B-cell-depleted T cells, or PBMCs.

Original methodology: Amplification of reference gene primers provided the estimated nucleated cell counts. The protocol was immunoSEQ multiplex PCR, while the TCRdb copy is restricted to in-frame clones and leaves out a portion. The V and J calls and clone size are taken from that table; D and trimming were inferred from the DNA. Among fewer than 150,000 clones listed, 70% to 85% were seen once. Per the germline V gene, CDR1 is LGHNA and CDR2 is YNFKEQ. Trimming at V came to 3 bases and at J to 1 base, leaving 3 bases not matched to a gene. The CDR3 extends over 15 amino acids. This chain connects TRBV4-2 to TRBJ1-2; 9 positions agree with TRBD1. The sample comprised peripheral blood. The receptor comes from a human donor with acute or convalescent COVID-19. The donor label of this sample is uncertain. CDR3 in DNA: TGTGCCAGCAGCCAGACAGGGGGGTTTAACTATGGCTACACCTTC. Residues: CASSQTGGFNYGYTF.